This T cell receptor beta chain was observed in a study of CD8+CD57+ T cells in acquired aplastic anemia. From germline, CDR1 is SGDLS and CDR2 YYNGEE. Deletions cut 1 base from V and 7 bases from J, with 5 bases between. The CDR3 is made up of 12 amino acids. Ten or more counts support this clonotype. Genomic DNA, serving as template, underwent TCR beta VDJ and CDR3 profiling. TCRdb itself ran the reads through MiXCR, one entry per CDR3 protein. The data contain about 58,000 distinct CDR3 sequences, roughly 60% of them singletons. Patients included in sequencing had previously demonstrated CD8+CD57+ cell expansion by flow cytometry. Diagnosis of severe acquired aplastic anemia applied to all patients.

The chain employs TRBV9 and TRBJ2-2; D is unclear. The source is a human donor with aplastic anemia. The sample consisted of sorted CD4+, CD8+, or CD8+CD57+ T cells (not recorded which) from PBMCs. The CDR3 DNA sequence: TGTGCCAGCAGCGTATGGGACGGGGAGCTGTTTTTT. As protein: CASSVWDGELFF.